This is a list of T cell receptor beta chains from one sample in a study of early T cells in non-severe SARS-CoV-2 infection. TCRdb processed the 5' RACE reads anew with MiXCR; each CDR3 protein has one entry. The sample lists 52,000 or so distinct CDR3 sequences, 5.5% to 8.5% occurring once. Sequenced here: whole blood, sampled at baseline. The receptors here all came from an adult who was a healthcare worker with PCR-confirmed SARS-CoV-2 infection or an uninfected control (not recorded which). The CDR3 runs from the conserved cysteine through the conserved F or W. A D gene is named only where the DNA matches it firmly. Clone size is stated in some rows and not others, as once, few, many or a class when expanded.

V gene,J gene,clone size,D gene,CDR3 DNA,CDR3 protein
TRBV5-1,TRBJ1-1,NA,NA,TGCGCCAGCAGCAAGGATACAAACACTGAAGCTTTCTTT,CASSKDTNTEAFF
TRBV4-3,TRBJ1-2,few,NA,TGCGCCAGCAGCCAAGATACAACAGGGAGGGATGGCTACACCTTC,CASSQDTTGRDGYTF
TRBV7-8,TRBJ1-5,many,NA,TGTGCCAGCAGCTCCGACAGGTATAGCAATCAGCCCCAGCATTTT,CASSSDRYSNQPQHF
TRBV6-2/TRBV6-3,TRBJ2-3,few,NA,TGTGCCAGCAGCCCACGACAGTACTTCACAGATACGCAGTATTTT,CASSPRQYFTDTQYF
TRBV7-8,TRBJ2-3,few,NA,TGTGCCAGCAGCTTAGAGGGCTTTGGCACAGATACGCAGTATTTT,CASSLEGFGTDTQYF
TRBV7-6,TRBJ2-2,NA,NA,NA,CASSIRGLAGASTPGSCFF
TRBV19,TRBJ2-3,many,TRBD1,TGTGCCAGTAGTTCCTCTCAGGGGGCGCGAGGCACAGATACGCAGTATTTT,CASSSSQGARGTDTQYF
TRBV7-6,TRBJ2-1,many,NA,TGTGCCAGCAGCTTGGGACTTCCACTGAGGGATCTGAATGAGCAGTTCTTC,CASSLGLPLRDLNEQFF
TRBV6-5,TRBJ2-1,many,TRBD2,TGTGCCAGCAGTAAAGCTAGCGGGGGTTCCGATGAGCAGTTCTTC,CASSKASGGSDEQFF
TRBV29-1,TRBJ2-1,many,NA,TGCAGCGTTGAGCCCAACTCCTACAATGAGCAGTTCTTC,CSVEPNSYNEQFF
TRBV3-1,TRBJ2-3,many,NA,TGTGCCAGCAGCCAATTCCTAGCAGATACGCAGTATTTT,CASSQFLADTQYF
TRBV3-1,TRBJ1-2,many,NA,TGTGCCAGCAGCCAAGATCGGTCAGTGGGGGGACCCAACTATGGCTACACCTTC,CASSQDRSVGGPNYGYTF
TRBV29-1,TRBJ2-3,NA,TRBD2,TGCAGCGTGGGGCGGGCGGGGGACACAGATACGCAGTATTTT,CSVGRAGDTDTQYF
TRBV6-2/TRBV6-3,TRBJ2-7,few,NA,TGTGCCAGCAGTTGGGGCAGACTATACGAGCAGTACTTC,CASSWGRLYEQYF
TRBV28,TRBJ1-3,few,NA,TGTGCCAGCACGGGGGGGACAAACTCTGGAAACACCATATATTTT,CASTGGTNSGNTIYF
TRBV6-5,TRBJ2-3,many,TRBD2,TGTGCCAGCAGTCTCGTCAGCGGGGGGTTTACTAGCACAGATACGCAGTATTTT,CASSLVSGGFTSTDTQYF
TRBV29-1,TRBJ2-7,many,TRBD2,TGCAGCGTGCAAAAGGGACTAGACTCCAACGAGCAGTACTTC,CSVQKGLDSNEQYF
TRBV7-3,TRBJ2-1,many,NA,TGTGCCAGCAGCTTAACGTGGGATCCCGGCAATGAGCAGTTCTTC,CASSLTWDPGNEQFF
TRBV28,TRBJ2-2,many,NA,TGTGCCAGCAGTTCCGCGGACAAGCTAAACACCGGGGAGCTGTTTTTT,CASSSADKLNTGELFF
TRBV12-5,TRBJ2-5,few,NA,TGTGCTAGTAATGGGCCAAATCAAGAGACCCAGTACTTC,CASNGPNQETQYF
TRBV18,TRBJ2-5,many,NA,TGTGCCAGCCTACGACTCGTCGAAGAGACCCAGTACTTC,CASLRLVEETQYF
TRBV7-6,TRBJ2-3,few,NA,TGTGCCAGCAGCTTAGCGGACAACCCGCTCACAGATACGCAGTATTTT,CASSLADNPLTDTQYF
TRBV7-9,TRBJ1-2,many,NA,TGTGCCAGCAGCTTAGGAGGGAACCAAGCTAACTATGGCTACACCTTC,CASSLGGNQANYGYTF
TRBV6-5,TRBJ1-1,many,NA,TGTGCCAGCAGTTACGCGGAAAACACTGAAGTTTTCTTT,CASSYAENTEVFF
TRBV19,TRBJ1-5,few,NA,TGTGCCAGTAGTATAGATGGTGAGCAGCCCCAGCATTTT,CASSIDGEQPQHF
TRBV19,TRBJ2-1,NA,NA,TGTGCCAGTAGTCCTCAATACAATGAGCAGTTCTTC,CASSPQYNEQFF
TRBV7-2,TRBJ2-1,few,NA,TGTGCCAGCAGCTTATGGATCCAATGGGAGCAGTTCTTC,CASSLWIQWEQFF
TRBV5-4,TRBJ2-5,many,NA,TGTGCCAGCAGCCAGCAGGGTTGGGAGACCCAGTACTTC,CASSQQGWETQYF
TRBV25-1,TRBJ1-4,many,NA,TGTGCCAGCAGTGAACCGACAGCTAATGAAAAACTGTTTTTT,CASSEPTANEKLFF
TRBV5-4,TRBJ2-7,many,NA,TGTGCCAGCAGCATTGTAAGCAGGGCCGACGAGCAGTACTTC,CASSIVSRADEQYF
TRBV7-6,TRBJ2-1,many,NA,TGTGCCAGCAGCTCCATCAGGACGAGCAATGAGCAGTTCTTC,CASSSIRTSNEQFF
TRBV21-1,TRBJ1-5,few,NA,TGTGCCAGCCCAAATCAGCCCCAGCATTTT,CASPNQPQHF
TRBV19,TRBJ1-2,many,TRBD1,TGTGCCAGTAGGATTACAGGGGGCCTCTATGGCTACACCTTC,CASRITGGLYGYTF
TRBV28,TRBJ2-5,NA,NA,TGTGCCAGCAGTCCGAGTATGACTGGCCAAGAGACCCAGTACTTC,CASSPSMTGQETQYF
TRBV4-2,TRBJ2-7,many,TRBD2,TGTGCCAGCAGCCTCTTCCCGGGGACTAGCGTCTCCTACGAGCAGTACTTC,CASSLFPGTSVSYEQYF
TRBV11-2,TRBJ2-7,NA,TRBD1,TGTGCCAGCAGGCTCCCCGGGACAGCCTCCTACGAGCAGTACTTC,CASRLPGTASYEQYF
TRBV7-9,TRBJ1-1,many,NA,TGTGCCAGCAGTCCCTCGGGAGGGAAGGGGATGAACACTGAAGCTTTCTTT,CASSPSGGKGMNTEAFF
TRBV28,TRBJ2-1,NA,TRBD2,TGTGCCAGCAGTTTATGGAATACAGCGGGGAGAAGGAATGAGCAGTTCTTC,CASSLWNTAGRRNEQFF
TRBV4-3,TRBJ2-5,NA,NA,TGCGCCAGCAGCCAAGATATAAACAACTGGGGAGAGACCCAGTACTTC,CASSQDINNWGETQYF
TRBV6-4,TRBJ2-3,medium-sized,NA,TGTGCCAGCAGTGAAAAACAGGACACAGATACGCAGTATTTT,CASSEKQDTDTQYF
TRBV5-4,TRBJ2-3,many,NA,TGTGCCAGCAGCTTGGGGTCAGGGAGTGTCGCAGATACGCAGTATTTT,CASSLGSGSVADTQYF
TRBV20-1,TRBJ1-2,many,TRBD1,TGCAGTGCTTTGAGACAGGGCGGGGGCTACACCTTC,CSALRQGGGYTF
TRBV12-3/TRBV12-4,TRBJ1-1,NA,TRBD1,TGTGCCAGCAGTTTCGGAGGGGGCAACACTGAAGCTTTCTTT,CASSFGGGNTEAFF
TRBV7-2,TRBJ1-5,many,NA,TGTGCCAGCAGCTTAAATGGGGGACAGCCCCAGCATTTT,CASSLNGGQPQHF
TRBV18,TRBJ1-4,many,NA,TGTGCCAGCTCACCTCTGAATCGGAAGCCGAATGAAAAACTGTTTTTT,CASSPLNRKPNEKLFF
TRBV5-1,TRBJ2-1,NA,TRBD2,TGCGCCAGCAGCCTACAACCGGGACTAGTCAATGAGCAGTTCTTC,CASSLQPGLVNEQFF
TRBV28,TRBJ1-5,many,NA,TGTGCCAGCAGGCAAGAGATCAATCAGCCCCAGCATTTT,CASRQEINQPQHF
TRBV6-2/TRBV6-3,TRBJ2-2,many,NA,TGTGCCAGCAGTTACCGTGGGGGACGAGCGAACACCGGGGAGCTGTTTTTT,CASSYRGGRANTGELFF